This T cell receptor (beta chain) derives from a study of Graves' ophthalmopathy and Graves' hyperthyroidism. Per the germline V gene, CDR1 is SEHNR and CDR2 is FQNEAQ (reference sequence). This CDR3 region has 13 residues. With 5 bases clipped from V and 3 bases from J, the junction kept 3 bases outside the gene matches. In its sample, this clonotype was seen many times. Other autoimmune diseases, uncontrolled infections, pregnancy or lactation led to the exclusion of patients. What supplied the PBMCs was more than 7.5 ml of fresh peripheral blood. Scientists amplified the TCR beta CDR3 regions from RNA transcripts. Scientists carried out first-round RT-PCR using HTBI primers and then a second-round multiplex PCR. TCRdb re-analysed the multiplex PCR reads in MiXCR, keeping a single row per CDR3 protein. The sample records 200,000 to 300,000 distinct CDR3 sequences, less than 55% being singletons.

The sequenced sample consisted of peripheral blood. The chain has TRBV7-9 and TRBJ2-7, with 8 bases fitting TRBD1. This receptor was taken from an adult man with Graves' ophthalmopathy. The CDR3 bases are TGTGCCAGCAGCCCAGACAGGGGCTACGAGCAGTACTTC. Translating it yields CASSPDRGYEQYF.